This T cell receptor beta chain was recorded in a study of cytomegalovirus exposure and HLA in healthy donors. This CDR3 contains 16 residues. CDR1 is MNHEY and CDR2 is SMNVEV in the germline V gene (reference sequence). Trimming removed 3 bases at V and 1 base at J, with 13 bases between. The study ran its PCR with 60 Vbeta and 13 Jbeta primers. Sequencing used immunoSEQ multiplex PCR; TCRdb keeps in-frame clones, though not all of them. The sample consists of about 130,000 clones, approximately 81% of them appearing once. This rearrangement joins TRBV27 to TRBJ2-4; no firm D call. The source is a male donor in good health and CMV-seronegative. Sequencing input: PBMCs. CDR3 DNA: TGTGCCAGCAGTTTCCCCGAGACAAACGCCAAAAACATTCAGTACTTC. Protein sequence: CASSFPETNAKNIQYF.